This note documents a single T cell receptor beta chain sequence. The antigen is unknown. This sample is drawn from a study of blood T cells in healthy people across ages. Findings and limits, study-wide: The fall in TCR beta diversity per million T cells was roughly linear with age. Aged donors had fewer naive CD4+ cells and lower diversity than long-lived donors.

In terms of origin and age, donors were healthy Caucasian individuals from Russia aged about 6 to 90. The use of a sample-barcoded 5' primer and a J-beta primer mix characterized a second PCR of about 7 to 12 cycles. Sequencing of every sample gave 2.5 million or more CDR3-containing paired-end reads. TCRdb used MiXCR to reprocess the 5' RACE reads, holding one entry per CDR3 protein. The sample includes 1.5 million to 2 million distinct CDR3 sequences, approximately 30% of them seen just once. This CDR3 contains 14 residues. Germline V gene lookup returns CDR1 SQVTM and CDR2 ANQGSEA. Trimming stripped 2 bases from V and 0 bases from J, with 8 bases between.

This receptor was obtained from a woman aged 25 to 45 in good health. The chain carries TRBV29-1 and TRBJ1-5, with D maybe TRBD1 (6 bases). The sequenced sample consisted of blood. CDR3 sequence: CSVETGHSNQPQHF. In DNA form, the CDR3 reads TGCAGCGTTGAAACAGGGCATAGCAATCAGCCCCAGCATTTT.